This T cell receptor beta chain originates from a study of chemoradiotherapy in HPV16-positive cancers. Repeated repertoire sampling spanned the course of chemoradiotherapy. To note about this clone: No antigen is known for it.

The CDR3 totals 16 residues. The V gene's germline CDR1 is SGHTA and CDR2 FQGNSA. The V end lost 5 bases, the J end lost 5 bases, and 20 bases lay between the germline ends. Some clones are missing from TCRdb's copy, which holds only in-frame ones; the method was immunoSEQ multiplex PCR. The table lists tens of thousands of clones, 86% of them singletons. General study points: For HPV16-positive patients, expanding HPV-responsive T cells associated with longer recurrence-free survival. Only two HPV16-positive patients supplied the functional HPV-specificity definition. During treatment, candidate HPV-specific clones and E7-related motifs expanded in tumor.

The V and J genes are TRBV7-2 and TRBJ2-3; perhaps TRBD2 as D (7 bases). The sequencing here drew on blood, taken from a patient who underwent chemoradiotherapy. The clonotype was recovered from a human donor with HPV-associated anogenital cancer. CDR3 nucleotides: TGTGCCAGCAGCCCCTTGAGGGGGGGGCTAGGAGATACGCAGTATTTT. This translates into CASSPLRGGLGDTQYF.